Listed here are 15 T cell receptor beta chains from one sample, sequenced in a study of CD8 T cells in Susac syndrome. RNA totalling about 0.45 to 1 ug underwent reverse transcription with random hexamers. TCRdb called the immunoSEQ multiplex PCR reads again in MiXCR, with one record for every CDR3 protein. Seen here are 100,000 to 150,000 distinct CDR3 sequences, 75% to 90% observed once, and the top ten hold 0.51%. Sequences were obtained from CD8+ T cells from PBMCs. These receptors were collected from a human donor with multiple sclerosis.

This chain uses TRBV3-1 with TRBJ1-6; D is unresolved. With 0 bases removed from V and 3 bases from J, the gap between germline ends came to 6 bases. CDR1 is LGHDT and CDR2 is YNNKEL in the germline V gene (reference sequence). The CDR3 has 15 residues. The CDR3 bases are TGTGCCAGCAGCCAAGAACGGAACTATAATTCACCCCTCCACTTT. It codes for CASSQERNYNSPLHF.

The chain is built from TRBV27 and TRBJ2-2; 9 nucleotides agree with TRBD1. Germline CDR1 reads MNHEY; CDR2 reads SMNVEV (reference sequence). There are 14 residues in the CDR3. Trimming cost V 5 bases and J 5 bases; bases outside gene matches: 3. The CDR3 sequence is CASSPGTGTGELFF. The CDR3 region has the DNA TGTGCCAGCAGTCCAGGGACAGGGACCGGGGAGCTGTTTTTT.

The V gene is TRBV5-1, the J gene TRBJ2-7, with 7 bases that match TRBD1. V was pared by 0 bases and J by 0 bases, with 3 bases of the junction left unmatched. Per germline, CDR1 SGHRS and CDR2 YFSETQ. The CDR3 runs to 15 residues. The CDR3 DNA is TGCGCCAGCAGCTTGGGACAGGGATACTCCTACGAGCAGTACTTC. Its protein product is CASSLGQGYSYEQYF.

This clonotype showed up just once. The chain is built from TRBV7-3 and TRBJ2-1; the D is unclear. The CDR3 consists of 16 residues. V lost 2 bases and J lost 2, with 13 bases in between. Per germline, CDR1 SGHTA and CDR2 FQGTGA. The CDR3 here is CASSLRASWAYNEQFF. The CDR3 DNA reads TGTGCCAGCAGCTTACGTGCGAGTTGGGCCTACAATGAGCAGTTCTTC.

The J gene is TRBJ2-5, the V gene TRBV24-1; 8 bases match TRBD1. V was clipped by 0 bases and J by 1 base; unmatched bases: 12. The length of the CDR3 is 19 residues. Germline CDR1 and CDR2: KGHDR and SFDVKD. In nucleotides, the CDR3 is TGTGCCACCAGTGATTTGGAGGATTCAGGGGGCGTCATCCAAGAGACCCAGTACTTC. Translation: CATSDLEDSGGVIQETQYF.

The rearrangement joins TRBV4-1 to TRBJ1-5; 7 bases agree with TRBD1. Per the germline V gene, CDR1 is MGHRA and CDR2 is YSYEKL. CDR3 length: 15 amino acids. The J segment lost 3 bases and the V segment lost 3 bases, leaving 5 bases of the junction unmatched. CDR3 in amino acids: CASSHGTVDNQPQHF. In nucleotides, the CDR3 is TGCGCCAGCAGCCACGGGACAGTCGACAATCAGCCCCAGCATTTT.

This rearrangement joins TRBV21-1 to TRBJ2-2; TRBD1, as called in the table, went unchecked against the DNA. TRBV21-1 is a pseudogene segment. The CDR3 sequence is 18 residues long. The CDR3 spells CASSKVSGGTELTGELFF. DNA of the CDR3: TGTGCCAGCAGCAAAGTTTCTGGAGGGACAGAACTCACCGGGGAGCTGTTTTTT.

The chain joins TRBV12-3 or TRBV12-4 to TRBJ2-5; TRBD2 is a possible D gene (6 bases). The length of the CDR3 is 15 residues. V was clipped by 3 bases and J by 5 bases, with 16 bases between them. DNA for the CDR3: TGTGCCAGCAGTTTGAACGCGGGGCTCGGGGAGACCCAGTACTTC. This sequence encodes CASSLNAGLGETQYF.

This sequence joins TRBV3-1 and TRBJ2-5; 7 nucleotides agree with TRBD2. There are 17 residues in the CDR3. Germline CDR1 is LGHDT and CDR2 is YNNKEL (reference sequence). V lost 0 bases, J lost 2 bases, and 9 bases stayed unmatched. This CDR3 reads CASSQDWGVAGQETQYF. The DNA for the CDR3 is TGTGCCAGCAGCCAAGATTGGGGGGTAGCGGGTCAAGAGACCCAGTACTTC.

This rearrangement joins TRBV7-6 to TRBJ2-1; D unclear. CDR1 SGHVS and CDR2 FNYEAQ come from the germline V gene. V shed 0 bases and J shed 5 bases, with 5 bases lying between them. This CDR3 comprises 13 residues. The CDR3 is CASSLAEDNEQFF. The CDR3 DNA reads TGTGCCAGCAGCTTAGCAGAGGACAATGAGCAGTTCTTC.

J is TRBJ1-3 and V is TRBV28; tentatively, D is TRBD1 (5 bases). Germline lookup yields CDR1 MDHEN and CDR2 SYDVKM. The CDR3 has 15 amino acids. Between the trimmed V and J ends, which lost 3 bases and 0 bases, there was a span of 9 bases. Here the CDR3 reads CASSFTGSSGNTIYF. The CDR3 DNA reads TGTGCCAGCAGTTTTACAGGATCCTCTGGAAACACCATATATTTT.

V and J are TRBV28 and TRBJ1-4; weak D call: TRBD1 (5 bases). The V end lost 4 bases, the J end lost 8 bases, and 11 bases lay between the germline ends. Per germline, CDR1 MDHEN and CDR2 SYDVKM. The CDR3 covers 13 residues. The CDR3 bases are TGTGCCAGCAGTTCCACCAGGGACGAAAAACTGTTTTTT. As protein: CASSSTRDEKLFF.

The gene calls are TRBV19 and TRBJ1-6; tentatively, D is TRBD1 (6 bases). Trimming removed 4 bases at V and 0 bases at J, with 13 bases between. Germline CDR1 LNHDA, CDR2 SQIVND (reference sequence). There are 17 residues in the CDR3. CDR3 protein: CASSTGHPSSYNSPLHF. The CDR3 nucleotides are TGTGCCAGTAGTACGGGACATCCGAGCTCCTATAATTCACCCCTCCACTTT.

The chain joins TRBV7-2 to TRBJ2-1; 13 nucleotides align to TRBD2. The CDR3 loop spans 14 amino acids. Germline V gives CDR1 SGHTA, CDR2 FQGNSA. The V gene end was trimmed by 6 bases and the J gene end by 12 bases; junction bases not matched to a gene: 8. The CDR3 DNA reads TGTGCCAGCAGTAACCCCGGGACTAGCGGGATGCAGTTCTTC. As protein: CASSNPGTSGMQFF. Supplemented by reference TRBV7-2 and TRBJ2-1, the full variable domain reads GAGVSQSPSNKVTEKGKDVELRCDPISGHTALYWYRQSLGQGLEFLIYFQGNSAPDKSGLPSDRFSAERTGGSVSTLTIQRTQQEDSAVYLCASSNPGTSGMQFFGPGTRLTVL.

The V and J genes are TRBV5-1 and TRBJ2-2, with TRBD1 matching 7 bases. Germline CDR1 and CDR2: SGHRS and YFSETQ. The CDR3 spans 13 residues. After removal of 5 bases from V and 4 bases from J, the junction contained 2 bases not matched to a gene. The CDR3: CASRRGPTGELFF. The CDR3 region has the DNA TGCGCCAGCAGGAGGGGGCCCACCGGGGAGCTGTTTTTT. Full variable domain (remainder filled in from reference TRBV5-1 and TRBJ2-2): KAGVTQTPRYLIKTRGQQVTLSCSPISGHRSVSWYQQTPGQGLQFLFEYFSETQRNKGNFPGRFSGRQFSNSRSEMNVSTLELGDSALYLCASRRGPTGELFFGEGSRLTVL.